These T cell receptor beta chains were read from a single sample in a study of cytomegalovirus exposure and HLA in healthy donors. The table came from immunoSEQ multiplex PCR; TCRdb's copy has only in-frame clones and leaves some out. Seen here are tens of thousands of clones, around 82% observed once, and the top ten hold 1.4%. Sequencing input: PBMCs. These receptors originate from a female donor in good health and CMV-seronegative. CDR3s include the opening cysteine and the closing phenylalanine or tryptophan. D genes are given only for firm matches. Some rows have no size entry. The others give once, few or many, or a class for an expanded clone.

J,size,D,V,CDR3,DNA
TRBJ1-2,NA,NA,TRBV7-9,CASSLAPGQAGANYGYTF,TGTGCCAGCAGCTTAGCCCCTGGACAAGCTGGAGCTAACTATGGCTACACCTTC
TRBJ1-1,NA,NA,TRBV29-1,CSVAVGIGNTEAFF,TGCAGCGTCGCGGTGGGTATAGGGAACACTGAAGCTTTCTTT
TRBJ1-1,NA,NA,TRBV10-2,CASNEGRLNTEAFF,TGCGCCTCCAACGAGGGCAGACTGAACACTGAAGCTTTCTTT
TRBJ1-5,NA,TRBD1,TRBV18,CASSAGTGPNQPQHF,TGTGCCAGCTCAGCCGGGACAGGGCCCAATCAGCCCCAGCATTTT
TRBJ2-3,NA,NA,TRBV4-1,CASSQATGAHTDTQYF,TGCGCCAGCAGCCAAGCAACGGGAGCCCACACAGATACGCAGTATTTT
TRBJ2-7,NA,NA,TRBV4-1,CASSQVLGYEQYF,TGCGCCAGCAGCCAAGTCCTCGGGTACGAGCAGTACTTC
TRBJ2-7,once,TRBD1,TRBV18,CASSLTPGGEQYF,TGTGCCAGCTCACTAACGCCAGGGGGCGAGCAGTACTTC
TRBJ1-1,NA,NA,TRBV5-1,CASSKAVMNTEAFF,TGCGCCAGCAGCAAGGCGGTAATGAACACTGAAGCTTTCTTT
TRBJ1-5,few,NA,TRBV30,CAGSTDSNQPQHF,TGTGCCGGCTCGACAGATAGCAATCAGCCCCAGCATTTT
TRBJ1-5,NA,NA,TRBV19,CASSIYGQPQHF,TGTGCCAGTAGTATATACGGTCAGCCCCAGCATTTT
TRBJ2-7,once,NA,TRBV5-1,CASSTGQQPSYEQYF,TGCGCCAGCAGCACCGGACAGCAACCCTCCTACGAGCAGTACTTC
TRBJ2-7,NA,NA,TRBV11-3,CASSKGSNYEQYF,TGTGCCAGCAGCAAGGGGTCCAACTACGAGCAGTACTTC
TRBJ1-1,NA,NA,TRBV6-1,CASSVAGSTEAFF,TGTGCCAGCAGTGTCGCCGGGTCCACTGAAGCTTTCTTT
TRBJ1-5,NA,NA,TRBV5-6,CASSSGGQLGNQPQHF,TGTGCCAGCAGCTCGGGAGGACAGCTAGGCAATCAGCCCCAGCATTTT